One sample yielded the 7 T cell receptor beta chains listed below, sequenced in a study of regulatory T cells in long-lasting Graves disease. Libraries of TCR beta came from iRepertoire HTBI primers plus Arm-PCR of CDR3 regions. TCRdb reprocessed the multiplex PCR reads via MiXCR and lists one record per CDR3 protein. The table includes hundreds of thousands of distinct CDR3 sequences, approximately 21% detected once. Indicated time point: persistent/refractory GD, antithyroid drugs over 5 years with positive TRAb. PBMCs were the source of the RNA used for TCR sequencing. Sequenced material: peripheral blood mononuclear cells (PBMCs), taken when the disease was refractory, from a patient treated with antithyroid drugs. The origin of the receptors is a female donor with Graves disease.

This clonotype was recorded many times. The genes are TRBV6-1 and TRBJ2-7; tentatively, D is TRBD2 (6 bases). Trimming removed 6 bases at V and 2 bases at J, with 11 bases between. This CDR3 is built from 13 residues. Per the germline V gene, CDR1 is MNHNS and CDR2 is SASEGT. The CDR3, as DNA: TGTGCCAGCAGCAGGGACTTGCCCTACGAGCAGTACTTC. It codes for CASSRDLPYEQYF.

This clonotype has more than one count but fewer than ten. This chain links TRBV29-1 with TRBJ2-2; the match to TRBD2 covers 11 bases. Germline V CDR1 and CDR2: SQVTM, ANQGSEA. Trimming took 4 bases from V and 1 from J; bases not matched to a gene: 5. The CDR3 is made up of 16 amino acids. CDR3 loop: CSVGLGTSGNTGELFF. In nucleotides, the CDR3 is TGCAGCGTTGGTTTGGGGACTAGCGGGAACACCGGGGAGCTGTTTTTT.

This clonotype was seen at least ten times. The chain's CDR3 is CASSLWARGGLETQYF. The DNA for the CDR3 is TGTGCCAGCAGTTTATGGGCAAGGGGGGGCCTTGAGACCCAGTACTTC. The rearrangement links TRBV28 to TRBJ2-5; D perhaps matches TRBD2 (7 bases). Germline-derived CDR1 and CDR2 are MDHEN and SYDVKM. V lost 0 bases, J lost 5 bases, and 16 bases lay in between. The CDR3 consists of 16 residues.

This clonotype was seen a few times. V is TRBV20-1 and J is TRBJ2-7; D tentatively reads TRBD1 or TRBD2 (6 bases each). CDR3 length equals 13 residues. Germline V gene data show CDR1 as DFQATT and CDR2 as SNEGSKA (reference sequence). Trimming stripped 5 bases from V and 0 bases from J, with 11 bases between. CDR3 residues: CSAEGGTSYEQYF. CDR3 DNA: TGCAGTGCTGAGGGGGGTACCTCCTACGAGCAGTACTTC.

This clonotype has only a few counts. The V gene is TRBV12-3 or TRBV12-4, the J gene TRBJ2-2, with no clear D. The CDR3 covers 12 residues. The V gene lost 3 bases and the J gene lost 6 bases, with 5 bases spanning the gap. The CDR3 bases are TGTGCCAGCAGTTTCAGTCCCGGGGAGCTGTTTTTT. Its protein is CASSFSPGELFF.

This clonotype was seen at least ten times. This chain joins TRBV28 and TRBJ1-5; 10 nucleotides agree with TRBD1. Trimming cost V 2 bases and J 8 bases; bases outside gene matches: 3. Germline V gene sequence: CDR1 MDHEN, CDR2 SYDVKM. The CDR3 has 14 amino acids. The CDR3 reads CASSLKTGGEPQHF. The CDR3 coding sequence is TGTGCCAGCAGTTTAAAGACAGGGGGCGAGCCCCAGCATTTT.

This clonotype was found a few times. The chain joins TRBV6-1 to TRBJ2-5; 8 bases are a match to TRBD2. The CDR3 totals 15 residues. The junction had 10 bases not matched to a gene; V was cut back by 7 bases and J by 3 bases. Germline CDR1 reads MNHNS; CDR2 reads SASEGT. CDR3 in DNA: TGTGCCAGCACCCCGGCGCTAGCGGGTAAAGAGACCCAGTACTTC. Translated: CASTPALAGKETQYF.